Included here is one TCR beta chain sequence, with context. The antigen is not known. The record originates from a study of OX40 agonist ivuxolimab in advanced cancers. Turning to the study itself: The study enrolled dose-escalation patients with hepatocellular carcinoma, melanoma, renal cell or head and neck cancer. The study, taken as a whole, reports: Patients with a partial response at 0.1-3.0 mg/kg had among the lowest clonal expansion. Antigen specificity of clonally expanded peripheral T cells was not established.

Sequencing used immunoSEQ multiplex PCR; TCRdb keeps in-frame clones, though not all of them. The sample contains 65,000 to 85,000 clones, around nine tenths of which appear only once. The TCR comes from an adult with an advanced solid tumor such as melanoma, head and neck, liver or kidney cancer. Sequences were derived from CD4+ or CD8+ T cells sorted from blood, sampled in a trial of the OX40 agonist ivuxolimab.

CDR3 coding DNA: TGTGCCAGCAGTTTCCAAGGGGTTCTCACTGAAGCTTTCTTT. It codes for CASSFQGVLTEAFF. The genes are TRBV6-5 and TRBJ1-1; D possibly corresponds to TRBD1 (5 bases). This CDR3 has 14 residues. Deletions cut 4 bases from V and 4 bases from J, with 13 bases between. The germline gives CDR1 MNHEY, CDR2 SVGAGI.